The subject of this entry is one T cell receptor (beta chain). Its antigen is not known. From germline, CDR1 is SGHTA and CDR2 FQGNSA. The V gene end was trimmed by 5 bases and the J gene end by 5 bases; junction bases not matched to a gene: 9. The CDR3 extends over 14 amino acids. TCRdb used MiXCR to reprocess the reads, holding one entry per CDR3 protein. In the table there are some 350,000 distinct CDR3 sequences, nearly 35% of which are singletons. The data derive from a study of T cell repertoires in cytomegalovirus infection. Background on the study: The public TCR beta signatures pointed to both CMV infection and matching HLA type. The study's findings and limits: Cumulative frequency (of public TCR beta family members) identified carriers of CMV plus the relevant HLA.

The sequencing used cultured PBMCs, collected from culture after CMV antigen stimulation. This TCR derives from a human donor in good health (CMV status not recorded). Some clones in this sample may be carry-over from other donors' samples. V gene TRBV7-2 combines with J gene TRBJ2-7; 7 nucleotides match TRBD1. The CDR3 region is CASSHGDRSNEQYF. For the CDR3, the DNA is TGTGCCAGCAGCCATGGGGACAGAAGCAACGAGCAGTACTTC.